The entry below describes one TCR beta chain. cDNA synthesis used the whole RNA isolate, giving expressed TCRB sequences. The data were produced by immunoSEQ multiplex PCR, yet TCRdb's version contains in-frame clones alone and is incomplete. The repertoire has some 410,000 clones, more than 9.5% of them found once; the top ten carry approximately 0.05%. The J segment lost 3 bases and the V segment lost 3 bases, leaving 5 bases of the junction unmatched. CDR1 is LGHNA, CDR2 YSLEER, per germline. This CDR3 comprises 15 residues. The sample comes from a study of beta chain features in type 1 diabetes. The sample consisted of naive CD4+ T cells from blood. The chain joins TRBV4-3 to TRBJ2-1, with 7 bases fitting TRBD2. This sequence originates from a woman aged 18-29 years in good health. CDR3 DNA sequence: TGCGCCAGCAGCCAGGGACTAATTTACTACAATGAGCAGTTCTTC. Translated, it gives CASSQGLIYYNEQFF.